The 21 T cell receptor beta chains listed next were all sequenced from one sample in a study of a mutant IDH1 vaccine in newly diagnosed glioma. Time point specified: week 5, during vaccination. Topical imiquimod was applied with each vaccine dose, which held 300 ug of mutant IDH1 20-mer peptide. Measured with immunoSEQ multiplex PCR; TCRdb has only the in-frame clones, and not every one. The sample has approximately 25,000 clones; approximately 80% are singletons. Which antigens these TCRs recognize remains unknown. Sequenced material: PBMCs, taken from a glioma patient whose treatment included an IDH1 peptide vaccine. These receptor sequences come from a man aged 40-50 years with glioma.

The V gene is TRBV11-2, the J gene TRBJ2-2, with 10 bases that match TRBD1. V lost 7 bases and J lost 5; bases outside the gene matches: 19. The germline V gene encodes CDR1 SGHAT and CDR2 FQNNGV. The CDR3 loop spans 19 amino acids. In DNA form, the CDR3 reads TGTGCCAGCACCCCGGTGGGTCGACGGGGACAGGGGTCAACCGGGGAGCTGTTTTTT. This sequence encodes CASTPVGRRGQGSTGELFF.

The V and J genes are TRBV27 and TRBJ2-2, with TRBD2 as a possible D gene (5 bases). The CDR3 covers 12 residues. The ends were cut back, 8 bases at V and 4 bases at J, with 8 bases in the middle. Germline lookup yields CDR1 MNHEY and CDR2 SMNVEV (reference sequence). In nucleotides, the CDR3 is TGTGCCAGCCTCGGACTCACCGGGGAGCTGTTTTTT. It translates to CASLGLTGELFF.

The rearrangement uses TRBV2 and TRBJ2-3; TRBD1 agrees at 7 bases. The CDR3 is made up of 15 amino acids. Germline CDR1 SNHLY, CDR2 FYNNEI. V trimming: 5 bases; J trimming: 2 bases; junction bases outside the gene matches: 7. The chain's CDR3 is CASSPRQGTTDTQYF. In DNA, the CDR3 is TGTGCCAGCAGTCCAAGACAGGGAACCACAGATACGCAGTATTTT.

Only a few counts were recorded for this clone. CDR3 region: CASSLGYTQYF. Written as DNA, the CDR3 is TGTGCCAGCAGTTTAGGGTATACGCAGTATTTT. The chain combines TRBV28 with TRBJ2-3; D is undetermined. The length of the CDR3 is 11 residues. Trimming cost V 2 bases and J 7 bases, with 4 bases left between them. CDR1 is MDHEN and CDR2 is SYDVKM in the germline V gene.

The chain employs TRBV19 and TRBJ1-1; D gene uncertain. The CDR3 sequence is 14 residues long. CDR1 is LNHDA and CDR2 is SQIVND in the germline V gene (reference sequence). V was clipped by 2 bases and J by 0 bases, with 7 bases between them. DNA for the CDR3: TGTGCCAGTAGTATAACTTACCTGAACACTGAAGCTTTCTTT. Its translation: CASSITYLNTEAFF. The entire variable domain, with the rest obtained from reference TRBV19 and TRBJ1-1, is as follows: DGGITQSPKYLFRKEGQNVTLSCEQNLNHDAMYWYRQDPGQGLRLIYYSQIVNDFQKGDIAEGYSVSREKKESFPLTVTSAQKNPTAFYLCASSITYLNTEAFFGQGTRLTVV.

In its sample, this clone was seen a few times. V gene TRBV30 combines with J gene TRBJ1-2; 9 bases match TRBD1. Trimming took 3 bases from V and 3 from J; bases not matched to a gene: 5. The CDR3 consists of 14 residues. Germline V gene lookup returns CDR1 GTSNPN and CDR2 SVGIG (reference sequence). The CDR3 here is CAWSAGTGHYGYTF. CDR3 coding DNA: TGTGCCTGGAGCGCCGGGACAGGGCACTATGGCTACACCTTC.

CDR3: CSVRTSGSSYNEQFF. The CDR3 nucleotides read TGCAGCGTCCGGACTAGCGGGAGCTCCTACAATGAGCAGTTCTTC. This chain links TRBV29-1 with TRBJ2-1, with 13 bases identical to TRBD2. Germline V gene data show CDR1 as SQVTM and CDR2 as ANQGSEA. This CDR3 has 15 residues. With 6 bases clipped from V and 0 bases from J, the junction kept 2 bases outside the gene matches.

This chain joins TRBV19 and TRBJ1-1; 7 bases are shared with TRBD1. Trimming took 5 bases from V and 6 from J; bases not matched to a gene: 12. CDR1 LNHDA and CDR2 SQIVND come from the germline V gene (reference sequence). The CDR3 consists of 15 residues. CDR3 residues: CASSPTTGLGPEAFF. The CDR3 region has the DNA TGTGCCAGTAGTCCGACGACAGGGTTGGGCCCTGAAGCTTTCTTT.

The gene calls are TRBV25-1 and TRBJ2-3, with TRBD2 matching over 12 bases. V shed 6 bases and J 2 bases; nucleotides not matched to a gene: 12. From germline, CDR1 is MGHDK and CDR2 SYGVNS. The CDR3 has 18 residues. Here the CDR3 DNA reads TGTGCCAGCAGGGACCTACGGACTAGCGGGGATCCCACAGATACGCAGTATTTT. Translated: CASRDLRTSGDPTDTQYF.

V and J are TRBV5-6 and TRBJ2-1; 9 nucleotides align to TRBD2. The junction had 11 bases not matched to a gene; V was cut back by 0 bases and J by 7 bases. Per germline, CDR1 SGHDT and CDR2 YYEEEE. This CDR3 is built from 17 residues. The CDR3 loop is CASSLVVVAGAANEQFF. DNA of the CDR3: TGTGCCAGCAGCTTGGTGGTGGTAGCGGGAGCGGCTAATGAGCAGTTCTTC.

Details on this clone: The junction departs from the called germline gene at one end, perhaps through a read error. This sequence joins TRBV11-3 and TRBJ2-1; TRBD2 agrees at 14 bases. The CDR3 runs to 12 residues. Germline CDR1 SGHNT, CDR2 YENEEA. CDR3 DNA sequence: TGTGCCAGCACTTCGACTAGCGGGAGGGAGGTCTTC. It translates to CASTSTSGREVF. Based on the CDR3 plus reference TRBV11-3 and TRBJ2-1, the full variable domain is EAGVVQSPRYKIIEKKQPVAFWCNPISGHNTLYWYLQNLGQGPELLIRYENEEAVDDSQLPKDRFSAERLKGVDSTLKIQPAELGDSAVYLCASTSTSGREVFGPGTRLTVL.

The chain uses TRBV18 and TRBJ1-6; the D gene is possibly TRBD1 (5 bases). Germline lookup yields CDR1 KGHSH and CDR2 LQKENI. Trimming cost V 3 bases and J 9 bases, with 12 bases left between them. The CDR3 is made up of 14 amino acids. The CDR3: CASSPLTDSSPLHF. The CDR3 coding sequence is TGTGCCAGCTCACCGCTCACCGACAGTTCACCCCTCCACTTT. The variable domain in full, with the rest retrieved from reference TRBV18 and TRBJ1-6, is NAGVMQNPRHLVRRRGQEARLRCSPMKGHSHVYWYRQLPEEGLKFMVYLQKENIIDESGMPKERFSAEFPKEGPSILRIQQVVRGDSAAYFCASSPLTDSSPLHFGNGTRLTVT.

This chain links TRBV14 with TRBJ1-2, with D possibly matching TRBD1 (5 bases). This CDR3 contains 15 residues. Germline V gene lookup returns CDR1 SGHDN and CDR2 FVKESK. Trimming took 4 bases from V and 5 from J, leaving 17 bases between them. Here the CDR3 reads CASSPSRDGLYGYTF. The CDR3 DNA sequence: TGTGCCAGCAGCCCTTCCCGGGACGGGTTATATGGCTACACCTTC.

The rearrangement uses TRBV29-1 and TRBJ1-1; TRBD1 is a possible D gene (5 bases). The CDR3 sequence is 13 residues long. Germline CDR1 is SQVTM and CDR2 is ANQGSEA. V was clipped by 4 bases and J by 1 base, with 10 bases between them. The CDR3 coding sequence is TGCAGCGTTGCAGGGCTCAAGAACACTGAAGCTTTCTTT. This codes for CSVAGLKNTEAFF.

This clone was detected once. The chain uses TRBV27 and TRBJ1-1; D possibly corresponds to TRBD1 (6 bases). This CDR3 comprises 11 residues. Germline V gene sequence: CDR1 MNHEY, CDR2 SMNVEV (reference sequence). V lost 5 bases and J lost 6, with 7 bases in between. CDR3 region: CASSRGAEAFF. The CDR3 nucleotides are TGTGCCAGCAGTAGGGGGGCTGAAGCTTTCTTT.

This clone was counted a few times. The V and J genes are TRBV25-1 and TRBJ2-2; D perhaps matches TRBD1 (5 bases). The V end was cut by 8 bases, the J end by 4 bases, with 14 bases between. Germline CDR1 and CDR2: MGHDK and SYGVNS. This CDR3 is 14 amino acids long. The CDR3 sequence: CASLGRAGTGELFF. The CDR3 bases are TGTGCCAGCCTCGGCAGGGCTGGCACCGGGGAGCTGTTTTTT.

This rearrangement joins TRBV7-2 to TRBJ2-5, with D unclear. Between the trimmed V and J ends, which lost 0 bases and 4 bases, there was a span of 9 bases. The CDR3 length is 14 residues. Germline V gives CDR1 SGHTA, CDR2 FQGNSA. The CDR3 nucleotides are TGTGCCAGCAGCTTAGCGAACAGCGTAGAGACCCAGTACTTC. This gives the protein CASSLANSVETQYF.

This chain's CDR3 is CASSLNPTGGIGTIYF. The CDR3 coding sequence is TGTGCCAGCAGTTTAAACCCGACAGGGGGGATTGGCACCATATATTTT. The chain uses TRBV27 and TRBJ1-3, with 9 bases aligning to TRBD1. After removal of 2 bases from V and 9 bases from J, the junction contained 11 bases not matched to a gene. The germline V gene has CDR1 MNHEY and CDR2 SMNVEV (reference sequence). The CDR3 has 16 amino acids.

As concerns this clone: One end of the junction fails to match germline, which may point to a read error. This chain connects TRBV5-3 to TRBJ1-2; the D gene is possibly TRBD1 (5 bases). TRBV5-3 is marked as an open reading frame, function uncertain. The CDR3 sequence is 15 residues long. CDR3 DNA: TGTGCCAGCAGCTTGTTCTGGCAGGGAGAACGTGGCTACACCTTC. Its translation is CASSLFWQGERGYTF.

The V and J genes are TRBV11-3 and TRBJ1-2, with unresolved D. The CDR3 consists of 12 residues. V lost 5 bases to trimming and J lost 6 bases, with 10 bases between them. Looked up from germline, CDR1 is SGHNT and CDR2 is YENEEA. The CDR3 loop is CASSDGVDGYTF. The CDR3 coding sequence is TGTGCCAGCAGCGACGGTGTGGATGGCTACACCTTC.

The rearrangement uses TRBV5-1 and TRBJ2-3, with 13 bases fitting TRBD2. The CDR3 contains 20 residues. Germline values: CDR1 SGHRS, CDR2 YFSETQ. V shed 0 bases, J shed 9 bases, and the junction held 19 bases outside the gene matches. The chain's CDR3 is CASSLEGARLAGGTSVTQYF. The CDR3 nucleotides read TGCGCCAGCAGCTTGGAGGGGGCCCGACTAGCGGGGGGAACCTCCGTCACGCAGTATTTT.